The clone carrying this TCR beta chain was recorded once. The CDR3 contains 16 residues. Germline loops: CDR1 SGHRS, CDR2 YFSETQ. V lost 4 bases to trimming and J lost 2 bases; unmatched junction nucleotides: 5. This specimen belongs to a study of T cell clones after liver transplantation. Clones were read by immunoSEQ multiplex PCR, and TCRdb kept only the in-frame ones, dropping some. The table shows roughly 65,000 clones, with over 90% occurring only once. This clonotype was obtained from a human patient who received a liver transplant. Some T cells may have come from the graft donor. This sample comprised CD4+ T cells from blood, obtained approximately 27 months after liver transplant. V and J are TRBV5-1 and TRBJ2-4; 11 bases align to TRBD1. The CDR3 spells CASSPGDRGTKNIQYF. DNA of the CDR3: TGCGCCAGCAGCCCGGGGGACAGGGGGACCAAAAACATTCAGTACTTC.